These T cell receptor beta chains were read from a single sample in a study of early T cells in non-severe SARS-CoV-2 infection. TCRdb re-called the 5' RACE reads through MiXCR, storing one row per CDR3 protein. This table holds under 85,000 distinct CDR3 sequences, 8.5% to 10% found once. Input material: whole blood. Every receptor here comes from an adult who was a healthcare worker with PCR-confirmed SARS-CoV-2 infection or an uninfected control (not recorded which). The CDR3 runs from the conserved cysteine through the conserved F or W. The order of the fields is CDR3 protein, clone size, CDR3 length, V gene, D gene, J gene. The D gene is left open where the match is weak. Where a row states a size, it is once, few, many or the class of an expanded clone; other rows omit it.

cdr3_aa: CASSSSQTGASNGYTF
clone_size: -
cdr3_length: 16
v_call: TRBV5-5
d_call: -
j_call: TRBJ1-2

cdr3_aa: CASSRAGGQETQYF
clone_size: many
cdr3_length: 14
v_call: TRBV7-3
d_call: -
j_call: TRBJ2-5

cdr3_aa: CASSLSYGSAYEQYF
clone_size: many
cdr3_length: 15
v_call: TRBV7-2
d_call: -
j_call: TRBJ2-7

cdr3_aa: CASSLTHSEGYTF
clone_size: many
cdr3_length: 13
v_call: TRBV27
d_call: -
j_call: TRBJ1-2

cdr3_aa: CASSSLSTQGGETQYF
clone_size: many
cdr3_length: 16
v_call: TRBV5-6
d_call: -
j_call: TRBJ2-5

cdr3_aa: CASSFAGTGAHGYTF
clone_size: -
cdr3_length: 15
v_call: TRBV12-3/TRBV12-4
d_call: TRBD1
j_call: TRBJ1-2

cdr3_aa: CASSLASGYGYTF
clone_size: -
cdr3_length: 13
v_call: TRBV7-3
d_call: -
j_call: TRBJ1-2

cdr3_aa: CASSLTTGVDTQYF
clone_size: few
cdr3_length: 14
v_call: TRBV7-8
d_call: TRBD1
j_call: TRBJ2-3

cdr3_aa: CASSTRTEDYGYTF
clone_size: few
cdr3_length: 14
v_call: TRBV5-5
d_call: -
j_call: TRBJ1-2

cdr3_aa: CASSLSRNGQPNTEAFF
clone_size: -
cdr3_length: 17
v_call: TRBV7-9
d_call: -
j_call: TRBJ1-1

cdr3_aa: CSAGRDTTSHYEQYF
clone_size: many
cdr3_length: 15
v_call: TRBV20-1
d_call: -
j_call: TRBJ2-7

cdr3_aa: CASSYIKGSNQPQHF
clone_size: many
cdr3_length: 15
v_call: TRBV6-5
d_call: -
j_call: TRBJ1-5

cdr3_aa: CASSFSRNTEAFF
clone_size: -
cdr3_length: 13
v_call: TRBV11-2
d_call: -
j_call: TRBJ1-1

cdr3_aa: CSARESGSSYNEQFF
clone_size: -
cdr3_length: 15
v_call: TRBV20-1
d_call: TRBD2
j_call: TRBJ2-1

cdr3_aa: CSARPGTSGPRADTQYF
clone_size: many
cdr3_length: 17
v_call: TRBV20-1
d_call: TRBD2
j_call: TRBJ2-3

cdr3_aa: CASSRTGVTDTQYF
clone_size: many
cdr3_length: 14
v_call: TRBV10-2
d_call: TRBD1
j_call: TRBJ2-3

cdr3_aa: CASSYSALRGSYEQYF
clone_size: few
cdr3_length: 16
v_call: TRBV27
d_call: TRBD2
j_call: TRBJ2-7

cdr3_aa: CASSIAAEGTDTQYF
clone_size: many
cdr3_length: 15
v_call: TRBV19
d_call: -
j_call: TRBJ2-3

cdr3_aa: CASSFGTGATGELFF
clone_size: many
cdr3_length: 15
v_call: TRBV11-3
d_call: TRBD1
j_call: TRBJ2-2

cdr3_aa: CASSTFSDRGRDTQYF
clone_size: -
cdr3_length: 16
v_call: TRBV19
d_call: TRBD1
j_call: TRBJ2-3

cdr3_aa: CASSPPAREQYF
clone_size: few
cdr3_length: 12
v_call: TRBV7-8
d_call: -
j_call: TRBJ2-7